Below are 18 T cell receptor beta chains sequenced from a single sample in a study of Graves' ophthalmopathy and Graves' hyperthyroidism. The authors amplified TCR beta CDR3 regions from RNA transcripts. Investigators did first-round RT-PCR with HTBI primers, then second-round multiplex PCR. TCRdb redid the calling of the multiplex PCR reads with MiXCR, one entry per CDR3 protein. Seen here are tens of thousands of distinct CDR3 sequences, 45% to 60% observed once, and the top ten hold 15% to 20%. The sample comprised peripheral blood. The receptors derive from an adult man with Graves' ophthalmopathy.

This clonotype was counted ten times or more. The chain links TRBV15 to TRBJ2-3; 13 bases are shared with TRBD2. Germline trimming cut 1 base from V and 1 base from J; bases unmatched to any gene: 8. The CDR3 spans 19 residues. Germline V gene sequence: CDR1 LNHNV, CDR2 YYDKDF (reference sequence). CDR3 loop: CATSRALGTSGTGTDTQYF. CDR3 sequence (DNA): TGTGCCACCAGCAGAGCTCTTGGGACTAGCGGGACCGGCACAGATACGCAGTATTTT. Complete variable domain (other parts from reference TRBV15 and TRBJ2-3): DAMVIQNPRYQVTQFGKPVTLSCSQTLNHNVMYWYQQKSSQAPKLLFHYYDKDFNNEADTPDNFQSRRPNTSFCFLDIRSPGLGDTAMYLCATSRALGTSGTGTDTQYFGPGTRLTVL.

V and J are TRBV6-5 and TRBJ2-7; D is possibly TRBD1 (8 bases). CDR1 and CDR2 from the germline V gene are MNHEY and SVGAGI. Trimming took 5 bases from V and 5 from J, leaving 16 bases between them. The CDR3 loop spans 14 amino acids. DNA of the CDR3: TGTGCCAGCAGTGAAGCGGGGACAGGCAACGAGCAGTACTTC. This sequence encodes CASSEAGTGNEQYF.

This clonotype was counted at least ten times. The gene calls are TRBV4-3 and TRBJ2-3; tentatively, D is TRBD1 or TRBD2 (5 bases each). Germline CDR1 and CDR2: LGHNA and YSLEER. Trimming took 0 bases from V and 2 from J, leaving 15 bases between them. The CDR3 spans 17 residues. This CDR3 reads CASSQDLLGEFTDTQYF. The CDR3 coding sequence is TGCGCCAGCAGCCAAGATCTGCTAGGGGAGTTCACAGATACGCAGTATTTT.

This clonotype was found many times. The junction departs from the called germline gene at one end, perhaps through a read error. The CDR3 spells CASSLVSVSYSEQFF. The DNA of the CDR3 is TGTGCCAGCAGCTTAGTATCGGTCTCCTACAGTGAGCAGTTCTTC. The gene calls are TRBV7-9 and TRBJ2-1; D uncertain. CDR3 size: 15 residues. The germline CDR1 and CDR2 sequences are SEHNR and FQNEAQ (reference sequence). The whole variable domain, remainder taken from reference TRBV7-9 and TRBJ2-1, is DTGVSQNPRHKITKRGQNVTFRCDPISEHNRLYWYRQTLGQGPEFLTYFQNEAQLEKSRLLSDRFSAERPKGSFSTLEIQRTEQGDSAMYLCASSLVSVSYSEQFFGPGTRLTVL.

This clonotype was found a few times. This rearrangement joins TRBV7-2 to TRBJ2-5; 9 positions agree with TRBD2. The CDR3 runs to 12 residues. The J segment lost 7 bases and the V segment lost 8 bases, leaving 5 bases of the junction unmatched. Germline V lookup: CDR1 SGHTA, CDR2 FQGNSA. The CDR3: CASSGRGGTQYF. CDR3 in DNA: TGTGCCAGCTCCGGGCGGGGGGGGACCCAGTACTTC.

This clonotype was picked up many times. The chain links TRBV6-4 to TRBJ2-3, with 8 bases identical to TRBD2. This CDR3 comprises 14 residues. CDR1 is MRHNA and CDR2 is SNTAGT in the germline V gene. The V and J ends lost 3 bases and 1 base, in that order; junction bases with no gene match: 0. The DNA of the CDR3 is TGTGCCAGCAGTGAAGCGGGGGGCACAGATACGCAGTATTTT. It yields the protein CASSEAGGTDTQYF.

This chain uses TRBV5-6 with TRBJ2-5; TRBD1 matches 9 bases. The CDR3 runs to 15 residues. Germline V gene data show CDR1 as SGHDT and CDR2 as YYEEEE. With V trimmed by 1 base and J by 4 bases, 5 bases remained unmatched. The CDR3 loop reads CASSLIDRGRETQYF. The CDR3 nucleotides read TGTGCCAGCAGCTTGATAGACAGGGGGAGAGAGACCCAGTACTTC.

The V call is TRBV12-3 or TRBV12-4, the J call TRBJ2-1; 10 positions agree with TRBD1. The CDR3 loop spans 15 amino acids. Trimming removed 4 bases from V and 8 bases from J; junction bases left unmatched: 8. The CDR3 reads CASSSRGQGVDEQFF. CDR3 bases: TGTGCCAGCAGTTCGAGAGGACAGGGGGTTGATGAGCAGTTCTTC.

The rearrangement joins TRBV11-3 to TRBJ2-3, with 8 bases matching TRBD2. This CDR3 region has 15 residues. Germline V gene sequence: CDR1 SGHNT, CDR2 YENEEA. With 1 base clipped from V and 11 bases from J, the junction kept 11 bases outside the gene matches. Written as DNA, the CDR3 is TGTGCCAGCAGCTTAGGCGGACTAGCCATAGGAGAGCAGTATTTT. Its protein product is CASSLGGLAIGEQYF.

This clonotype is termed medium-sized. This sequence joins TRBV20-1 and TRBJ2-7; D ambiguous. V was trimmed by 6 bases and J by 3 bases, leaving 15 bases between them. This CDR3 is 13 amino acids long. Germline V gene lookup returns CDR1 DFQATT and CDR2 SNEGSKA (reference sequence). In DNA, the CDR3 is TGCAGTGCCACGAAGCAACCCTACTACGAGCAGTACTTC. Residues: CSATKQPYYEQYF.

This clonotype was counted once. Because it lacks the conserved phenylalanine or tryptophan at the end, this CDR3 is likely a read error. The DNA is omitted, as the CDR3 cannot be located on it reliably, and the CDR3 follows TCRdb's listing. The V call is TRBV7-9, the J call TRBJ2-2; the tabulated D call, TRBD2, remains unverified against the DNA. CDR1 SEHNR and CDR2 FQNEAQ come from the germline V gene (reference sequence). The CDR3 length equals 15 residues, ends included. CDR3 residues: CASSPSGNEHRGAVV.

In its sample, this clonotype was seen many times. This chain joins TRBV28 and TRBJ1-1; D gene uncertain. Trimming took 10 bases from V and 0 from J, leaving 12 bases between them. Germline-derived CDR1 and CDR2 are MDHEN and SYDVKM. This CDR3 spans 13 amino acids. CDR3 DNA sequence: TGTGCCACCTTCGGTGGGGTGAACACTGAAGCTTTCTTT. This encodes CATFGGVNTEAFF.

In this sample, this clonotype turned up once. The gene calls are TRBV2 and TRBJ2-5, with D maybe TRBD1 (5 bases). The CDR3 consists of 13 residues. V lost 8 bases to trimming and J lost 4 bases, with 14 bases between them. Germline CDR1 is SNHLY and CDR2 is FYNNEI. CDR3 bases: TGTGCCAGCGTGAAGGGGCTGACAGAGACCCAGTACTTC. Translated, it gives CASVKGLTETQYF.

By sample share, this clonotype is medium-sized. The chain carries TRBV7-2 and TRBJ2-6; D gene unclear. The V gene lost 1 base and the J gene lost 2 bases, with 3 bases spanning the gap. CDR1 SGHTA and CDR2 FQGNSA come from the germline V gene. This CDR3 contains 14 residues. CDR3 sequence (DNA): TGTGCCAGCAGCTTAGGGGCTGGGGCCAACGTCCTGACTTTC. Encoded protein: CASSLGAGANVLTF.

This clonotype has only a few counts. A clone one base away is much larger, so this may be a read error. The chain is built from TRBV5-4 and TRBJ1-4, with a tentative D call TRBD1 (6 bases). Germline CDR1 is SGHNT and CDR2 is YYREEE (reference sequence). The V and J ends lost 7 bases and 7 bases respectively, with 23 bases between them. The CDR3 runs to 16 residues. CDR3 bases: TGTGCCAGCGGTCGGGGGGGCATCGGATCCGCTGAAAAACTGTTTTTT. Encoded protein: CASGRGGIGSAEKLFF. Full variable domain (remainder filled in from reference TRBV5-4 and TRBJ1-4): ETGVTQSPTHLIKTRGQQVTLRCSSQSGHNTVSWYQQALGQGPQFIFQYYREEENGRGNFPPRFSGLQFPNYSSELNVNALELDDSALYLCASGRGGIGSAEKLFFGSGTQLSVL.

The J gene is TRBJ2-7, the V gene TRBV6-1; maybe TRBD1 (6 bases). With 10 bases removed from V and 2 bases from J, the gap between germline ends came to 21 bases. Germline-derived CDR1 and CDR2 are MNHNS and SASEGT. This CDR3 is built from 15 residues. The CDR3 loop is CATIRQVPKPYEQYF. CDR3 in DNA: TGTGCCACAATTAGACAGGTACCGAAACCCTACGAGCAGTACTTC.

This sequence joins TRBV5-4 and TRBJ2-3; 10 nucleotides agree with TRBD2. The CDR3 runs to 16 residues. V shed 4 bases, J shed 2 bases, and the junction held 7 bases outside the gene matches. The germline CDR1 and CDR2 sequences are SGHNT and YYREEE (reference sequence). The CDR3 here is CASSEGLAEITDTQYF. As DNA, the CDR3 is TGTGCCAGCAGCGAAGGACTAGCGGAGATCACAGATACGCAGTATTTT. The full variable domain, rest sourced from reference TRBV5-4 and TRBJ2-3, is ETGVTQSPTHLIKTRGQQVTLRCSSQSGHNTVSWYQQALGQGPQFIFQYYREEENGRGNFPPRFSGLQFPNYSSELNVNALELDDSALYLCASSEGLAEITDTQYFGPGTRLTVL.

The chain combines TRBV10-3 with TRBJ1-2, with TRBD1 matching over 8 bases. The germline V gene has CDR1 ENHRY and CDR2 SYGVKD. The ends lost 6 bases at V and 6 bases at J; junction bases unmatched: 12. This CDR3 is 15 amino acids long. The DNA for the CDR3 is TGTGCCATCAGGGAAGGGGACAGGAGGCCGAATGGCTACACCTTC. Amino acid sequence: CAIREGDRRPNGYTF.